Presented here are 8 T cell receptor beta chains from one specimen sequenced in a study of T cells in tumors after PD-1 blockade. Measured with immunoSEQ multiplex PCR; TCRdb has only the in-frame clones, and not every one. The table lists 14,000 to 15,000 clones, roughly 87% of them singletons. The material sequenced was PBMCs, taken after anti-PD-1 treatment. These receptors originate from a human donor with basal cell carcinoma.

The V call is TRBV30, the J call TRBJ2-2; no clear D gene. Germline V lookup: CDR1 GTSNPN, CDR2 SVGIG (reference sequence). The CDR3 has 13 residues. V was trimmed by 2 bases and J by 1 base, leaving 5 bases between them. CDR3 sequence reads: CAWSLGNTGELFF. CDR3 DNA sequence: TGTGCCTGGAGTTTGGGGAACACCGGGGAGCTGTTTTTT.

This clone was counted once. This chain joins TRBV7-3 and TRBJ2-7; a weak D match, TRBD2 (6 bases). From germline, CDR1 is SGHTA and CDR2 FQGTGA. The CDR3 has 14 residues. Deletions cut 5 bases from V and 5 bases from J, with 16 bases between. In DNA form, the CDR3 reads TGTGCCAGCAGCCCCAACCAGGGACTCCACGAGCAGTACTTC. Amino acids: CASSPNQGLHEQYF.

This clone was seen only a few times. V usage is TRBV5-1 and J usage is TRBJ2-5, with a weak D call TRBD1 (6 bases). CDR1 is SGHRS and CDR2 is YFSETQ in the germline V gene. V lost 0 bases to trimming and J lost 1 base, with 7 bases between them. This CDR3 comprises 14 residues. For the CDR3, the DNA is TGCGCCAGCAGCTTGGGAGGGGGCCAAGAGACCCAGTACTTC. Protein: CASSLGGGQETQYF.

This clone was picked up a small number of times. V and J are TRBV6-5 and TRBJ2-1; unclear D gene. The length of the CDR3 is 11 residues. V was trimmed by 6 bases and J by 7 bases, leaving 7 bases between them. CDR1 and CDR2 from the germline V gene are MNHEY and SVGAGI. The CDR3 loop is CASSLENEQFF. The CDR3 coding sequence is TGTGCCAGCAGCCTAGAGAATGAGCAGTTCTTC.

V usage is TRBV2 and J usage is TRBJ1-1; TRBD1 might be the D (6 bases). The germline V and J ends were trimmed by 4 bases and 7 bases, with 19 bases remaining between them. This CDR3 comprises 15 residues. The germline V gene has CDR1 SNHLY and CDR2 FYNNEI. CDR3 nucleotide sequence: TGTGCCAGCAGTGGTTCCCGGGGTGAGGGGGGTGAAGCTTTCTTT. It specifies CASSGSRGEGGEAFF.

This chain joins TRBV21-1 and TRBJ2-5; the table's TRBD2 call for D was not verified on the DNA. TRBV21-1 is an annotated pseudogene. The CDR3 covers 17 residues. CDR3 loop: CASSRGTSGRWRETQYF. The DNA for the CDR3 is TGTGCCAGCAGCCGGGGCACTAGCGGGAGGTGGCGGGAGACCCAGTACTTC.

This clone has more than one count but fewer than ten. The chain combines TRBV6-2 or TRBV6-3 with TRBJ1-6, with unresolved D. The germline V gene has CDR1 MNHEY and CDR2 SVGEGT. The ends were cut back, 5 bases at V and 9 bases at J, with 11 bases in the middle. CDR3 length: 13 residues. CDR3 sequence reads: CASSPGPISPLHF. The DNA for the CDR3 is TGTGCCAGCAGTCCGGGCCCTATTTCACCCCTCCACTTT.

This chain uses TRBV9 with TRBJ2-1; tentatively, D is TRBD1 (5 bases). Trimming removed 3 bases at V and 7 bases at J, with 11 bases between. There are 13 residues in the CDR3. Germline V CDR1 and CDR2: SGDLS, YYNGEE. The CDR3 protein is CASSAGHRNEQFF. Written as DNA, the CDR3 is TGTGCCAGCAGCGCCGGACATCGGAATGAGCAGTTCTTC.